What follows are 24 T cell receptor beta chains derived from one specimen sequenced in a study of Ad26.COV2.S vaccination and SARS-CoV-2 variants. TCRdb keeps only in-frame clones here, not all; method: immunoSEQ multiplex PCR. The sample holds about 350,000 clones, about 90% seen once. The specimen comprised peripheral blood, sampled after recovery from COVID-19. The receptors here all came from a human donor who had recovered from COVID-19.

The chain is built from TRBV18 and TRBJ2-1; D tentatively reads TRBD1 or TRBD2 (5 bases each). Germline V lookup: CDR1 KGHSH, CDR2 LQKENI. Trimming removed 3 bases at V and 5 bases at J, with 20 bases between. The CDR3 runs to 17 residues. CDR3 coding DNA: TGTGCCAGCTCACCTTCGACCGGGACCCGAGGGGACAATGAGCAGTTCTTC. This encodes CASSPSTGTRGDNEQFF. Full variable domain (rest looked up from reference TRBV18 and TRBJ2-1): NAGVMQNPRHLVRRRGQEARLRCSPMKGHSHVYWYRQLPEEGLKFMVYLQKENIIDESGMPKERFSAEFPKEGPSILRIQQVVRGDSAAYFCASSPSTGTRGDNEQFFGPGTRLTVL.

This chain joins TRBV7-9 and TRBJ2-3; 10 bases line up with TRBD2. Trimming removed 1 base from V and 5 bases from J; junction bases left unmatched: 6. This CDR3 spans 16 amino acids. The germline CDR1 and CDR2 sequences are SEHNR and FQNEAQ (reference sequence). CDR3 in DNA: TGTGCCAGCAGCTTAGGGAGCGGGGGGGCGAGAGATACGCAGTATTTT. This encodes CASSLGSGGARDTQYF.

The chain couples TRBV9 to TRBJ2-3; D gene unclear. Germline CDR1 and CDR2: SGDLS and YYNGEE. V dropped 4 bases and J dropped 4 bases, with 13 bases sitting between them. The CDR3 spans 14 residues. The CDR3 region has the DNA TGTGCCAGCAGCCCCGGTCACCCGCCAGATACGCAGTATTTT. This codes for CASSPGHPPDTQYF.

CDR3 region: CASSLAQLAGADTQYF. The CDR3, as DNA: TGTGCCAGCAGCTTAGCGCAACTAGCTGGCGCAGATACGCAGTATTTT. The chain recombines TRBV7-2 with TRBJ2-3, with D possibly being TRBD2 (6 bases). Germline CDR1 reads SGHTA; CDR2 reads FQGNSA. Deletions cut 0 bases from V and 4 bases from J, with 14 bases between. The CDR3 is 16 residues long.

This clone was recorded a few times. V and J are TRBV7-9 and TRBJ1-6, with 8 positions matching TRBD1. V lost 5 bases to trimming and J lost 10 bases; unmatched junction nucleotides: 7. The length of the CDR3 is 14 residues. Germline V gene sequence: CDR1 SEHNR, CDR2 FQNEAQ (reference sequence). The CDR3 loop reads CASSAGTGPSPLHF. The CDR3 bases are TGTGCCAGCAGCGCCGGGACAGGACCCTCACCCCTCCACTTT. Combining the CDR3 with reference TRBV7-9 and TRBJ1-6 gives the whole variable domain DTGVSQNPRHKITKRGQNVTFRCDPISEHNRLYWYRQTLGQGPEFLTYFQNEAQLEKSRLLSDRFSAERPKGSFSTLEIQRTEQGDSAMYLCASSAGTGPSPLHFGNGTRLTVT.

This clone showed up just once. The chain uses TRBV7-2 and TRBJ2-7; D remains ambiguous. The CDR3 runs 14 residues. Germline values: CDR1 SGHTA, CDR2 FQGNSA. V lost 3 bases and J lost 6, with 15 bases in between. DNA of the CDR3: TGTGCCAGCAGCTTGGTGGCGAGGTCTCGCGAGCAGTACTTC. Its translation is CASSLVARSREQYF.

V is TRBV12-3 or TRBV12-4 and J is TRBJ2-7; a possible D gene is TRBD1 (5 bases). The CDR3 is 13 amino acids. Trimming took 6 bases from V and 5 from J, leaving 14 bases between them. The CDR3: CASRHGADHEQYF. CDR3 coding DNA: TGTGCCAGCAGACATGGGGCCGACCACGAGCAGTACTTC.

The chain couples TRBV6-5 to TRBJ1-4, with D maybe TRBD1 (5 bases). This CDR3 region has 14 residues. CDR1 and CDR2 from the germline V gene are MNHEY and SVGAGI. V dropped 4 bases and J dropped 12 bases, with 18 bases sitting between them. The CDR3: CASSSLGGTWELFF. DNA for the CDR3: TGTGCCAGCAGTTCTCTTGGGGGGACGTGGGAACTGTTTTTT.

The chain's CDR3 is CASSQARQGSNQPQHF. DNA for the CDR3: TGCGCCAGCAGCCAAGCAAGGCAGGGGAGCAATCAGCCCCAGCATTTT. The chain employs TRBV4-1 and TRBJ1-5; TRBD1 is a possible D gene (6 bases). This CDR3 spans 16 amino acids. Germline CDR1 is MGHRA and CDR2 is YSYEKL. V lost 1 base to trimming and J lost 1 base, with 11 bases between them.

The J gene is TRBJ1-2, the V gene TRBV20-1; no clear D. Trimming left V 4 bases short and J 10 bases short, with 10 bases between. This CDR3 has 10 residues. CDR1 is DFQATT, CDR2 SNEGSKA, per germline (reference sequence). The CDR3 sequence is CSAMPSFYTF. CDR3 nucleotides: TGCAGTGCTATGCCTTCATTCTACACCTTC.

The chain joins TRBV6-5 to TRBJ1-6; D unresolved. Trimming removed 7 bases from V and 9 bases from J, with 19 bases in between. The length of the CDR3 is 15 residues. CDR1 is MNHEY and CDR2 is SVGAGI in the germline V gene. The CDR3 sequence is CASKVPGPQSSPLHF. CDR3 bases: TGTGCCAGCAAAGTTCCGGGCCCTCAAAGTTCACCCCTCCACTTT.

V gene TRBV7-2 combines with J gene TRBJ2-2; D gene uncertain. V shed 2 bases and J shed 2 bases, with 12 bases lying between them. Germline V gene data show CDR1 as SGHTA and CDR2 as FQGNSA. There are 16 residues in the CDR3. The CDR3 nucleotides read TGTGCCAGCAGCTTAAGGGCAGGCGTCAACACCGGGGAGCTGTTTTTT. It encodes CASSLRAGVNTGELFF.

The rearrangement uses TRBV5-6 and TRBJ1-1, with D maybe TRBD1 (5 bases). Trimming stripped 4 bases from V and 11 bases from J, with 18 bases between. Germline V gives CDR1 SGHDT, CDR2 YYEEEE. This CDR3 comprises 13 residues. The CDR3 DNA reads TGTGCCAGCAGCCTCAGAGCGGGGGTTCATGCTTTCTTT. This sequence encodes CASSLRAGVHAFF.

This sequence joins TRBV19 and TRBJ1-2; maybe TRBD1 (6 bases). The CDR3 sequence is 16 residues long. Trimming pared 5 bases from V and 6 bases from J, leaving 22 bases between. Germline V lookup: CDR1 LNHDA, CDR2 SQIVND (reference sequence). The CDR3 here is CASSPTKFGQRDGYTF. The CDR3 nucleotides are TGTGCCAGTAGTCCTACTAAATTCGGACAGCGAGATGGCTACACCTTC.

The chain links TRBV12-3 or TRBV12-4 to TRBJ1-2; TRBD1 aligns across 10 bases. The ends lost 3 bases at V and 8 bases at J; junction bases unmatched: 3. The CDR3 loop spans 13 amino acids. The CDR3 DNA is TGTGCCAGCAGTTTCCGGGACAGGGGCGGCTACACCTTC. Its translation: CASSFRDRGGYTF.

This chain joins TRBV5-6 and TRBJ2-7; TRBD1 matches 8 bases. The CDR3 is 14 amino acids. Germline values: CDR1 SGHDT, CDR2 YYEEEE. J gave up 4 bases and V 4 bases, and 7 bases lay outside the gene matches. CDR3 DNA: TGTGCCAGCAGCGCACGACAGGGGTGGTACGAGCAGTACTTC. This translates into CASSARQGWYEQYF.

This clone showed up just once. The chain links TRBV2 to TRBJ1-1; TRBD1 might be the D (6 bases). Germline CDR1 SNHLY, CDR2 FYNNEI. V lost 3 bases, J lost 4 bases, and 12 bases lay in between. This CDR3 is built from 14 residues. The CDR3 DNA sequence: TGTGCCAGCAGTGAGGGCAGGGGTAGCACTGAAGCTTTCTTT. As protein: CASSEGRGSTEAFF. The full variable domain, its missing parts supplied by reference TRBV2 and TRBJ1-1, is EPEVTQTPSHQVTQMGQEVILRCVPISNHLYFYWYRQILGQKVEFLVSFYNNEISEKSEIFDDQFSVERPDGSNFTLKIRSTKLEDSAMYFCASSEGRGSTEAFFGQGTRLTVV.

The chain's CDR3 is CASSEVSYEQYF. DNA for the CDR3: TGTGCCAGCAGTGAAGTATCCTACGAGCAGTACTTC. This chain joins TRBV2 and TRBJ2-7, with D unclear. CDR3 length: 12 amino acids. CDR1 and CDR2 (germline): SNHLY, FYNNEI. Trimming shortened V by 1 base and J by 1 base, and 2 bases separated the two germline ends.

The V call is TRBV6-5, the J call TRBJ1-2, with D perhaps matching TRBD1 (5 bases). The length of the CDR3 is 14 residues. V was clipped by 4 bases and J by 6 bases, with 15 bases between them. Germline CDR1 reads MNHEY; CDR2 reads SVGAGI. The CDR3 DNA follows: TGTGCCAGCAGTTCCGCCGGCAGGGTGAATGGCTACACCTTC. It yields the protein CASSSAGRVNGYTF.

In its sample, this clone was seen once. The chain employs TRBV5-1 and TRBJ1-1, with a weak D call TRBD1 (5 bases). The CDR3 is 14 residues long. Trimming cost V 0 bases and J 7 bases, with 13 bases left between them. The germline gives CDR1 SGHRS, CDR2 YFSETQ. CDR3 amino acids: CASSLGLQAREAFF. The CDR3 nucleotides read TGCGCCAGCAGCTTGGGGCTACAGGCTCGTGAAGCTTTCTTT.

The CDR3 reads CASSYSRTSGNTIYF. The DNA of the CDR3 is TGTGCCAGCAGTTACTCCAGGACCTCTGGAAACACCATATATTTT. V usage is TRBV6-5 and J usage is TRBJ1-3; D uncertain. The CDR3 runs to 15 residues. V was pared by 0 bases and J by 0 bases, with 6 bases between. Germline V gene data show CDR1 as MNHEY and CDR2 as SVGAGI.

V and J are TRBV7-6 and TRBJ2-5; the D gene could be TRBD1 or TRBD2 (6 bases each). The V gene lost 4 bases and the J gene lost 5 bases, with 11 bases spanning the gap. Germline values: CDR1 SGHVS, CDR2 FNYEAQ. The CDR3 totals 13 residues. In nucleotides, the CDR3 is TGTGCCAGCAGCTCCATAGGGGGGGAGACCCAGTACTTC. Encoded protein: CASSSIGGETQYF.

This clone was counted between two and nine times. V usage is TRBV6-2 or TRBV6-3 and J usage is TRBJ1-1; TRBD1 is a possible D gene (5 bases). Germline V gives CDR1 MNHEY, CDR2 SVGEGT. The length of the CDR3 is 14 residues. Trimming took off 2 bases at V and 5 bases at J, with 12 bases between the two ends. In DNA form, the CDR3 reads TGTGCCAGCAGTTACGGGGCAGTGAGAACTGAAGCTTTCTTT. Encoded protein: CASSYGAVRTEAFF.

Notes on this clone: Other nucleotide sequences in the sample specify the same CDR3. This chain uses TRBV2 with TRBJ2-2; D may correspond to TRBD1 or TRBD2 (6 bases each). Trimming took off 6 bases at V and 0 bases at J, with 8 bases between the two ends. Germline V gives CDR1 SNHLY, CDR2 FYNNEI. The CDR3 is made up of 14 amino acids. The CDR3 sequence is CASRGGTNTGELFF. CDR3 DNA sequence: TGTGCCAGCAGAGGGGGGACGAACACCGGGGAGCTGTTTTTT.